This is a list of T cell receptor beta chains from one sample in a study of T cell repertoires in cytomegalovirus infection. What these receptors recognize is not known. One entry per CDR3 protein, called by TCRdb with MiXCR from the reads. The profile shows approximately 100,000 distinct CDR3 sequences, roughly 39% of them singletons. Sequences were derived from CD8+ T cells from cultured PBMCs, sampled from culture after CMV antigen stimulation. All receptors derive from a human donor in good health (CMV status not recorded). Some clones in this sample may be carry-over from other donors' samples. Each CDR3 is given with its conserved first and last residue. Fields, in order: J gene, clone size, V gene, D gene, CDR3 DNA, CDR3 protein. A D gene is named only where the DNA matches it firmly. Size is omitted from some rows. Given values are once, few, many or a class for expanded clones.

TRBJ1-2,few,TRBV4-1,NA,TGCGCCAGCAGCCAAGGGTCGACCCCGTGGGGCTACACCTTC,CASSQGSTPWGYTF
TRBJ2-5,NA,TRBV4-1,TRBD1,TGCGCCAGCAGCCGAAGACAGGGTCTAGAGACCCAGTACTTC,CASSRRQGLETQYF
TRBJ2-5,few,TRBV7-9,NA,TGTGCCAGCAGCCGGACAGCCCAAGAGACCCAGTACTTC,CASSRTAQETQYF
TRBJ2-2,few,TRBV27,NA,TGTGCCAGCAGTTTATCGCGGGGCGAGGAGCTGTTTTTT,CASSLSRGEELFF
TRBJ1-1,many,TRBV5-1,NA,TGCGCCAGCAGCTTGGTAATGAACACTGAAGCTTTCTTT,CASSLVMNTEAFF
TRBJ2-3,NA,TRBV7-6,TRBD2,TGTGCCAGCAGCTTAGGACCGGGGCTAGCGGGGGGCCAAACCACCACAGATACGCAGTATTTT,CASSLGPGLAGGQTTTDTQYF
TRBJ2-1,few,TRBV7-4,NA,TGTGCCAGCAGCTCTAGCACCTACAATGAGCAGTTCTTC,CASSSSTYNEQFF
TRBJ1-1,few,TRBV9,NA,TGTGCCAGCAGCGTGGTAACCGACAACACTGAAGCTTTCTTT,CASSVVTDNTEAFF
TRBJ2-5,NA,TRBV6-5,TRBD2,TGTGCCAGCAGGTTAGCGGGGTCGCAGACCCAGTACTTC,CASRLAGSQTQYF
TRBJ1-1,NA,TRBV7-9,NA,TGTGCCAGCAACCTGACAGTCATGAACACTGAAGCTTTCTTT,CASNLTVMNTEAFF
TRBJ1-2,NA,TRBV4-1,NA,TGCGCCAGCAGCCAGGAACAGGGAGACTACACCTTC,CASSQEQGDYTF
TRBJ2-5,few,TRBV7-3,NA,TGTGCCAGCAGCTCAAAGTGGGACTTAGAAGAGACCCAGTACTTC,CASSSKWDLEETQYF
TRBJ1-1,many,TRBV7-3,NA,TGTGCCAGCAGCTCGGACGGAAACACTGAAGCTTTCTTT,CASSSDGNTEAFF
TRBJ1-5,few,TRBV5-6,TRBD1,TGTGCCAGCAGCTTTGGGACAGGGGGTCAGCCCCAGCATTTT,CASSFGTGGQPQHF
TRBJ2-7,few,TRBV5-5,NA,TGTGCCAGCAGCTTCATGGACAGCAGCTACGAGCAGTACTTC,CASSFMDSSYEQYF
TRBJ1-4,NA,TRBV2,NA,TGTGCCAGCAGTGATATTGCGGCTAATGAAAAACTGTTTTTT,CASSDIAANEKLFF
TRBJ2-7,NA,TRBV20-1,NA,TGCAGTGCTAGAGATCTGAAGGTTAGCTCCTACGAGCAGTACTTC,CSARDLKVSSYEQYF
TRBJ2-7,NA,TRBV2,NA,TGTGCCAGCAGTGAATCGCCAAGGGGGGGCGAGCAGTACTTC,CASSESPRGGEQYF
TRBJ1-1,many,TRBV14,NA,TGTGCCAGCAGCCAAGATTTGGATTCAAGACGTGATCCTTTCTTT,CASSQDLDSRRDPFF
TRBJ1-1,NA,TRBV15,TRBD1,TGTGCCACCAGCTACACAGGGGGCACTGAAGCTTTCTTT,CATSYTGGTEAFF
TRBJ2-1,NA,TRBV12-3/TRBV12-4,NA,TGTGCCAGCAGTTTGATCCCGACGCAGTACAATGAGCAGTTCTTC,CASSLIPTQYNEQFF
TRBJ2-1,few,TRBV7-6,TRBD2,TGTGCCAGCGAGGGGGCTAGCGGGGGGCCCTACAATGAGCAGTTCTTC,CASEGASGGPYNEQFF
TRBJ2-3,NA,TRBV15,TRBD1,TGTGCCACCAGCTTGGACAGGCTCCGCACAGATACGCAGTATTTT,CATSLDRLRTDTQYF
TRBJ1-1,NA,TRBV7-6,NA,TGTGCCAGCAGCTTCAGACAGCCTGAAGCTTTCTTT,CASSFRQPEAFF
TRBJ2-6,NA,TRBV27,TRBD1,TGTGCCAGCAGCAAGACAGGGTCTGGGGCCAACGTCCTGACTTTC,CASSKTGSGANVLTF
TRBJ2-7,NA,TRBV6-6,NA,TGTGCCAGCAGTTCACTAGGGGGGATATCCTACGAGCAGTACTTC,CASSSLGGISYEQYF
TRBJ2-1,NA,TRBV12-3/TRBV12-4,TRBD1,TGTGCCAGCCAGCTCGACAGGGTCATCTACAATGAGCAGTTCTTC,CASQLDRVIYNEQFF
TRBJ2-1,NA,TRBV14,TRBD1,TGTGCCAGCAGCCAAGATCCCCGACAGGGGAACAATGAGCAGTTCTTC,CASSQDPRQGNNEQFF
TRBJ2-5,few,TRBV19,TRBD1,TGTGCCAGTAGGGGGACAGCCCAAGAGACCCAGTACTTC,CASRGTAQETQYF
TRBJ2-3,NA,TRBV12-3/TRBV12-4,TRBD2,TGTGCCAGCAGTTTAAGGGCGGGGGTCGCAGATACGCAGTATTTT,CASSLRAGVADTQYF
TRBJ1-2,NA,TRBV7-6,NA,TGTGCCAGCAGCCCCTTGGGGGGGACCTATGGCTACACCTTC,CASSPLGGTYGYTF
TRBJ2-1,many,TRBV7-2,TRBD2,TGTGCCAGCAGCACCTACGGGGGGTCCCTTCTCTTT,CASSTYGGSLLF
TRBJ1-1,NA,TRBV6-6,NA,TGTGCCAGCAGGGGTTGGACGGAGAACACTGAAGCTTTCTTT,CASRGWTENTEAFF
TRBJ1-2,once,TRBV7-9,NA,TGTGCCAGCAGCGCACCTATAGTGGATAACTATGGCTACACCTTC,CASSAPIVDNYGYTF
TRBJ1-2,NA,TRBV7-9,NA,TGTGCCAGCAGCCTTGTCCTGGGCCCCCGTGCTGGGGGCTACACCTTC,CASSLVLGPRAGGYTF
TRBJ1-4,few,TRBV4-1,NA,TGCGCCAGCAGCAAGGGAGGGGGAGGTGAAAAACTGTTTTTT,CASSKGGGGEKLFF
TRBJ2-1,once,TRBV20-1,TRBD1,TGCAGTGCTACGGACAGGGAAGGGTGGGTCTACAATGAGCAGTTCTTC,CSATDREGWVYNEQFF
TRBJ2-7,few,TRBV7-9,TRBD2,TGTGCCAGCAGCCTGGGGGGGTCCCAGGGCGATTGGACCTACGAGCAGTACTTC,CASSLGGSQGDWTYEQYF
TRBJ2-5,NA,TRBV4-1,NA,TGCGCCAGCAGCCAAGGACGGGGTAGAGAGACCCAGTACTTC,CASSQGRGRETQYF
TRBJ2-1,NA,TRBV11-2,TRBD1,TGTGCCAGCAGCACCCCCGGGACAGGGTGGTATGAGCAGTTCTTC,CASSTPGTGWYEQFF
TRBJ1-4,few,TRBV3-1,NA,TGTGCCAGCAGCCAAGATCATGGGGGGAATGAAAAACTGTTTTTT,CASSQDHGGNEKLFF
TRBJ2-3,few,TRBV7-3,NA,TGTGCCAGCAGCTTACTTGGAGGGGGCACGCAGTATTTT,CASSLLGGGTQYF
TRBJ2-7,NA,TRBV18,NA,TGTGCCAGCTCACCGGCAGAGACCTACGAGCAGTACTTC,CASSPAETYEQYF
TRBJ1-1,few,TRBV27,NA,TGTGCCAGCAGTTTCGGATATGAAGCTTTCTTT,CASSFGYEAFF
TRBJ2-3,NA,TRBV7-6,NA,TGTGCCAGCAGCTCTTTGAGGCTAGAGAGCACAGATACGCAGTATTTT,CASSSLRLESTDTQYF
TRBJ1-2,NA,TRBV7-9,TRBD1,TGTGCCAGCAGCTCGACAGGGGCCCCCTATGGCTACACCTTC,CASSSTGAPYGYTF
TRBJ1-5,NA,TRBV19,NA,TGTGCCAGTAGTTGGGCCCCAGGAGTGAATCAGCCCCAGCATTTT,CASSWAPGVNQPQHF
TRBJ2-2,NA,TRBV12-3/TRBV12-4,NA,TGTGCCAGCAGCCCGTGGGGGACGACGAACACCGGGGAGCTGTTTTTT,CASSPWGTTNTGELFF
TRBJ2-7,NA,TRBV7-9,NA,TGTGCCAGCAGTCCGCCAATACTGTCGGAAGAGCAGTACTTC,CASSPPILSEEQYF
TRBJ2-7,few,TRBV5-4,NA,TGTGCCAGCAGCTGGGCAGGGGAGACCTACGAGCAGTACTTC,CASSWAGETYEQYF
TRBJ2-7,NA,TRBV2,NA,TGTGCCAGCTTGGGCAGCTCCTCCTACGAGCAGTACTTC,CASLGSSSYEQYF
TRBJ2-3,NA,TRBV11-3,TRBD2,TGTGCCAGCAGCTTAGCCCCCCCCGGAGCGGGGGTGATAGATACGCAGTATTTT,CASSLAPPGAGVIDTQYF
TRBJ2-2,NA,TRBV7-2,NA,TGTGCCAGCAGCTTACTCGAGGGGATCACCGGGGAGCTGTTTTTT,CASSLLEGITGELFF
TRBJ2-3,NA,TRBV5-4,NA,TGTGCCAGCAGCTTCTGGGGGTCAGATACGCAGTATTTT,CASSFWGSDTQYF